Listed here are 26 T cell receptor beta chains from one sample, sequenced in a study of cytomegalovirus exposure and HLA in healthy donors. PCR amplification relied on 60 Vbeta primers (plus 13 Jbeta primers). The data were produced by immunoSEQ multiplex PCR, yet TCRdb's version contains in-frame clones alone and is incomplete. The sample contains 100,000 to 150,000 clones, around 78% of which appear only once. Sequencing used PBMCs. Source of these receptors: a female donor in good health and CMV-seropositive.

The CDR3 DNA follows: TGCGCCAGCAGCCAAGGAGACAGGGGAAATGAAAAACTGTTTTTT. Translating gives CASSQGDRGNEKLFF. This sequence joins TRBV4-1 and TRBJ1-4; 8 bases match TRBD1. CDR1 and CDR2 (germline): MGHRA, YSYEKL. V trimming: 1 base; J trimming: 5 bases; junction bases outside the gene matches: 3. The CDR3 runs to 15 residues.

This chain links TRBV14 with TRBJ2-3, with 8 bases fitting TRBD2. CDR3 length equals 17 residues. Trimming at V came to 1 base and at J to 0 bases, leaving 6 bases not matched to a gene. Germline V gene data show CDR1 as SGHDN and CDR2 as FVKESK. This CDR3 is CASSQVASGFSTDTQYF. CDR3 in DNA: TGTGCCAGCAGCCAAGTTGCTAGCGGGTTCAGCACAGATACGCAGTATTTT.

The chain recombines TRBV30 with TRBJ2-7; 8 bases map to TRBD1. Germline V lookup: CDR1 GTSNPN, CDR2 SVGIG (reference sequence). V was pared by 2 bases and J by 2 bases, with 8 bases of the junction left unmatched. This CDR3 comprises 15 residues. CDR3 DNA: TGTGCCTGGAGTTGGTCGGCAGGGGGCCCCTACGAGCAGTACTTC. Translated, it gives CAWSWSAGGPYEQYF.

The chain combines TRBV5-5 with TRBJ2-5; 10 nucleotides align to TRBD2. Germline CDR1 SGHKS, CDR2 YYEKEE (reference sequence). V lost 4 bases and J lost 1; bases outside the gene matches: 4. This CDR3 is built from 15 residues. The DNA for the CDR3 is TGTGCCAGCAGCCCCGGACTAGCGGCCCAAGAGACCCAGTACTTC. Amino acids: CASSPGLAAQETQYF.

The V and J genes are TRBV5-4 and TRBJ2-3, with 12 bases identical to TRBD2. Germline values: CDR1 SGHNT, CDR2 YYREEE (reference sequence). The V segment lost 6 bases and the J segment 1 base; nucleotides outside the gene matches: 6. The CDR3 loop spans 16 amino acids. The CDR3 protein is CASKGWTSGGTDTQYF. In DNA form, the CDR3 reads TGTGCCAGCAAGGGATGGACTAGCGGGGGCACAGATACGCAGTATTTT.

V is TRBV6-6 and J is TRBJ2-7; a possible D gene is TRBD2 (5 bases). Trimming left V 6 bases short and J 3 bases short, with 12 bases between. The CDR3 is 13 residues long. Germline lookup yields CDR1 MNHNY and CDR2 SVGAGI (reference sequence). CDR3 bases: TGTGCCAGCAGCCCCTCCGGGGACTACGAGCAGTACTTC. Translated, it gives CASSPSGDYEQYF.

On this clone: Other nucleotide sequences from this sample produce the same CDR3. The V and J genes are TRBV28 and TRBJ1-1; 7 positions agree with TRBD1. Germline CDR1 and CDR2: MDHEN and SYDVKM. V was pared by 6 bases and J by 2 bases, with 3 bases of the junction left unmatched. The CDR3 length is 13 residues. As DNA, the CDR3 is TGTGCCAGCAGGGGGACAGAAAACACTGAAGCTTTCTTT. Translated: CASRGTENTEAFF.

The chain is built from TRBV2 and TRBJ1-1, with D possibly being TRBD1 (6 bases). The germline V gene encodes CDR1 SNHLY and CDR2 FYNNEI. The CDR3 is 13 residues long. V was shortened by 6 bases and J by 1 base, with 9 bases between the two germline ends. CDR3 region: CASRYRENTEAFF. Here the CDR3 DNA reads TGTGCCAGCAGGTACAGGGAGAACACTGAAGCTTTCTTT.

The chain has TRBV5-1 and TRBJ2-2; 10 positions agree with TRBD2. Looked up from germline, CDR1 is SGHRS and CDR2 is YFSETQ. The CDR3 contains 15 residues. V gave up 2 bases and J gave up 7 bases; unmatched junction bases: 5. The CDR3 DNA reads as TGCGCCAGCAGCTTTCAAGCGGGAGGGAGCGGGGAGCTGTTTTTT. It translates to CASSFQAGGSGELFF.

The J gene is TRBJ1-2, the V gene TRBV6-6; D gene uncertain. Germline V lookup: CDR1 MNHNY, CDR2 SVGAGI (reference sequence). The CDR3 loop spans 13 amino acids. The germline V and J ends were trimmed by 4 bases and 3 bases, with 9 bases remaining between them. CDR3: CASSLYRDYGYTF. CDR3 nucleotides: TGTGCCAGCAGTTTATACAGAGACTATGGCTACACCTTC.

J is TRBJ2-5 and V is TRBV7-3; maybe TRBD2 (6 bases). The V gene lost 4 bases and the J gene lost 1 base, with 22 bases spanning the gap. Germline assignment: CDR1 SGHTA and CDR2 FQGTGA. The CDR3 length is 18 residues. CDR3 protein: CASSSEPRGGMGQETQYF. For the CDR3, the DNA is TGTGCCAGCAGCTCAGAGCCCCGGGGAGGAATGGGCCAAGAGACCCAGTACTTC.

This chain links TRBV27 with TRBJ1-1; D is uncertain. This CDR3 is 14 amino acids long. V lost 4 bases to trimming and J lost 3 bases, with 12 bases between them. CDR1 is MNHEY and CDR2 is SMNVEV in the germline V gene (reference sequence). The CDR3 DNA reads TGTGCCAGCAGTTCGGGTCTTCGGGACACTGAAGCTTTCTTT. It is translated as CASSSGLRDTEAFF.

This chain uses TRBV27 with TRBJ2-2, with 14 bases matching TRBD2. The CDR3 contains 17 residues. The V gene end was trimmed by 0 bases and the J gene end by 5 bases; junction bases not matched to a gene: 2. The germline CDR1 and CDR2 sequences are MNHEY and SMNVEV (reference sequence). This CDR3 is CASSLSGTSGGTGELFF. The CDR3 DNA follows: TGTGCCAGCAGTTTATCGGGGACTAGCGGGGGAACCGGGGAGCTGTTTTTT.

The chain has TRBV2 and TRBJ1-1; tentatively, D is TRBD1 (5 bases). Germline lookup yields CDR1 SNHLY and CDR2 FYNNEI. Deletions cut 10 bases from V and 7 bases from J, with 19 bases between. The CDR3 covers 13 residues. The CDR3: CAIVDDPGGEAFF. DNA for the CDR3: TGTGCCATTGTCGACGACCCGGGGGGTGAAGCTTTCTTT.

In DNA form, the CDR3 reads TGTGCCAGCAGCCAAGTTTCCCTCGGGACAGGGGGAAACACCATATATTTT. Protein product: CASSQVSLGTGGNTIYF. The genes are TRBV4-2 and TRBJ1-3; 9 bases are a match to TRBD1. CDR1 and CDR2 from the germline V gene are LGHNA and YNFKEQ. The CDR3 extends over 17 amino acids. V trimming: 1 base; J trimming: 4 bases; junction bases outside the gene matches: 8.

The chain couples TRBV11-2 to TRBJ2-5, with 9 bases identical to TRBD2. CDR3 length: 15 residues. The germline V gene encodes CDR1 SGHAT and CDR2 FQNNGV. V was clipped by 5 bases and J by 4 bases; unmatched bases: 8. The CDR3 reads CASSPEISGRETQYF. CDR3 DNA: TGTGCCAGCAGCCCGGAGATTAGCGGGAGAGAGACCCAGTACTTC. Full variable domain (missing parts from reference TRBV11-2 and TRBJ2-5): EAGVAQSPRYKIIEKRQSVAFWCNPISGHATLYWYQQILGQGPKLLIQFQNNGVVDDSQLPKDRFSAERLKGVDSTLKIQPAKLEDSAVYLCASSPEISGRETQYFGPGTRLLVL.

This CDR3 reads CASSLGGGSGSYEQFF. The CDR3 region has the DNA TGCGCCAGCAGCTTGGGTGGCGGGAGCGGTAGCTATGAGCAGTTCTTC. V and J are TRBV5-1 and TRBJ2-1, with 7 bases matching TRBD2. Germline assignment: CDR1 SGHRS and CDR2 YFSETQ. After removal of 0 bases from V and 8 bases from J, the junction contained 11 bases not matched to a gene. The CDR3 covers 16 residues.

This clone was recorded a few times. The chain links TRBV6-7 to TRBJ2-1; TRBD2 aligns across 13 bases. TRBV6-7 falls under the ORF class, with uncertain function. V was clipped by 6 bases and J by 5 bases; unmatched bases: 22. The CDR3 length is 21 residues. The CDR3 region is CASSSSGLAGVWRGLDNEQFF. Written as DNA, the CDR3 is TGTGCCAGCAGCAGCAGCGGACTAGCGGGAGTCTGGCGAGGTCTTGACAATGAGCAGTTCTTC.

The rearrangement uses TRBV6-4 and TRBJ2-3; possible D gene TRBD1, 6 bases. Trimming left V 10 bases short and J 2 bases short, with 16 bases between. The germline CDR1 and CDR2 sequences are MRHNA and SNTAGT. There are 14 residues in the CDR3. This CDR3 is CATKTGQNTDTQYF. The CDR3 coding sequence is TGTGCCACAAAAACGGGACAAAACACAGATACGCAGTATTTT.

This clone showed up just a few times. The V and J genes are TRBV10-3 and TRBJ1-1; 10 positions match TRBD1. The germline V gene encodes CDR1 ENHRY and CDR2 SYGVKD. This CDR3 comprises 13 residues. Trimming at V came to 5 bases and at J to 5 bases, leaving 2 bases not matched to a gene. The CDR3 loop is CAISQDRGTEAFF. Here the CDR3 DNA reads TGTGCCATCAGTCAGGACAGGGGGACTGAAGCTTTCTTT.

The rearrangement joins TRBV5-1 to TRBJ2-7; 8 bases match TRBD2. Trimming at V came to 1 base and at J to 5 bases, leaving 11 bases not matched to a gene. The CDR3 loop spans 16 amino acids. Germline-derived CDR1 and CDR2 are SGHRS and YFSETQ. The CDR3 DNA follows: TGCGCCAGCAGCTTGTACCGACGGGGGGGCAAAAACGAGCAGTACTTC. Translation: CASSLYRRGGKNEQYF.

The CDR3 spells CASTTSDEYNEQFF. CDR3 bases: TGTGCCTCCACGACTAGCGACGAGTACAATGAGCAGTTCTTC. The rearrangement joins TRBV10-3 to TRBJ2-1; 8 nucleotides line up with TRBD2. Germline V gene lookup returns CDR1 ENHRY and CDR2 SYGVKD. CDR3 length: 14 amino acids. The V gene end was trimmed by 11 bases and the J gene end by 4 bases; junction bases not matched to a gene: 10.

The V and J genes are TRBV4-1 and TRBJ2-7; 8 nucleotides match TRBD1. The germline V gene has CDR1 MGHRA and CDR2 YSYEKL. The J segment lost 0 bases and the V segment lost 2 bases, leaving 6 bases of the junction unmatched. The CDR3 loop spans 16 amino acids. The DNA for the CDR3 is TGCGCCAGCAGCCAAAACCCAACAGGGGGCTCCTACGAGCAGTACTTC. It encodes CASSQNPTGGSYEQYF.

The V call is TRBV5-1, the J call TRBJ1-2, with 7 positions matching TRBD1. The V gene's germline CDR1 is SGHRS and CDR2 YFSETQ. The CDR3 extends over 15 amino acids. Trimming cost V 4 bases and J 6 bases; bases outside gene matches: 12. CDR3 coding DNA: TGCGCCAGCAGCCTCCTTGTCGAGGGGGCGGATGGCTACACCTTC. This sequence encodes CASSLLVEGADGYTF.

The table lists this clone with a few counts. The CDR3 DNA follows: TGTGCCATCAGTGAGTCGCGACAGTTCAATTCACCCCTCCACTTT. This codes for CAISESRQFNSPLHF. This rearrangement joins TRBV10-3 to TRBJ1-6, with a tentative D call TRBD1 (5 bases). CDR1 is ENHRY, CDR2 SYGVKD, per germline. V was pared by 0 bases and J by 7 bases, with 10 bases between. The CDR3 is 15 residues long.

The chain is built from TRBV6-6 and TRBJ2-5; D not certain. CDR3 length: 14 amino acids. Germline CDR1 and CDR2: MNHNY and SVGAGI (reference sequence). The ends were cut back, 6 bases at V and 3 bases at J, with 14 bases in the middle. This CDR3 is CASSLAGPEETQYF. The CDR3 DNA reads TGTGCCAGCAGCCTTGCAGGTCCCGAAGAGACCCAGTACTTC.